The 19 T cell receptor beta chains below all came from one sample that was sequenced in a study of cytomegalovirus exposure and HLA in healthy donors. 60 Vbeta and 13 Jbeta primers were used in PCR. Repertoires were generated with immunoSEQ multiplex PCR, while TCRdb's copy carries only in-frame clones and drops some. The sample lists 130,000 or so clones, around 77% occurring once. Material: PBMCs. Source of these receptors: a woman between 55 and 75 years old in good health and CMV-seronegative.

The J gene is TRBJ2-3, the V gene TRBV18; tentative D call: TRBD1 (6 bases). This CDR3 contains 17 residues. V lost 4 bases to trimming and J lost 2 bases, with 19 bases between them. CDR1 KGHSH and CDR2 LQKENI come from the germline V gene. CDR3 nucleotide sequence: TGTGCCAGCTCACTCTCCAGGGGAATGGGGGACACAGATACGCAGTATTTT. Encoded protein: CASSLSRGMGDTDTQYF.

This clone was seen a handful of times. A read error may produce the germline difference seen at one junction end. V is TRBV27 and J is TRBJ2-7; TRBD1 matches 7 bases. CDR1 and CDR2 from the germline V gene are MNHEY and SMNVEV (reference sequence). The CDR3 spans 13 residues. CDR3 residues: CASGLPRDRLLNF. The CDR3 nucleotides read TGTGCCAGCGGACTCCCCAGGGACAGACTCCTGAACTTC.

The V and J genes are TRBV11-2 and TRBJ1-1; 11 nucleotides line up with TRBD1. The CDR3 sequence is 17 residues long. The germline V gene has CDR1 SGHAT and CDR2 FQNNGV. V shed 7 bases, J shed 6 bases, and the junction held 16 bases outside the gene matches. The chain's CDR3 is CASKPYWTGGQAAEAFF. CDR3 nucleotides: TGTGCCAGCAAACCCTATTGGACAGGGGGCCAGGCCGCTGAAGCTTTCTTT.

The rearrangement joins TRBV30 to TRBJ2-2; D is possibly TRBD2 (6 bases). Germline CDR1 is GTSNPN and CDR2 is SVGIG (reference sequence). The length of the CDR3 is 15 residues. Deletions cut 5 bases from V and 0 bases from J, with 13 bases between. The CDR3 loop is CAWRRGTSNTGELFF. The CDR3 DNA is TGTGCCTGGCGCCGGGGGACTTCGAACACCGGGGAGCTGTTTTTT.

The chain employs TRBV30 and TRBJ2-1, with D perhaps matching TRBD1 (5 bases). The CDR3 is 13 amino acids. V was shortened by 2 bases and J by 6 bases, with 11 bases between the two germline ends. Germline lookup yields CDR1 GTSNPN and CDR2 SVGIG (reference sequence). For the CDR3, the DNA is TGTGCCTGGAGTAGCGACAGCTTCAATGAGCAGTTCTTC. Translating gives CAWSSDSFNEQFF.

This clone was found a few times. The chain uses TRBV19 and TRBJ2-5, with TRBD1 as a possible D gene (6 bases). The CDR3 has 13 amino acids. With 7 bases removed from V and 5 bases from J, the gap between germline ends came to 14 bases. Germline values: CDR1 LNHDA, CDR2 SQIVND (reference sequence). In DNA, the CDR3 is TGTGCCAGTATGGGACACGGCAGGGAGACCCAGTACTTC. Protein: CASMGHGRETQYF.

The CDR3 region has the DNA TGTGCCATTACGAGTGGGAGTGGAGATGAGCAGTTCTTC. The encoded protein is CAITSGSGDEQFF. This chain connects TRBV6-1 to TRBJ2-1; tentative D call: TRBD2 (5 bases). Trimming took off 10 bases at V and 8 bases at J, with 18 bases between the two ends. The CDR3 totals 13 residues. Germline V gives CDR1 MNHNS, CDR2 SASEGT.

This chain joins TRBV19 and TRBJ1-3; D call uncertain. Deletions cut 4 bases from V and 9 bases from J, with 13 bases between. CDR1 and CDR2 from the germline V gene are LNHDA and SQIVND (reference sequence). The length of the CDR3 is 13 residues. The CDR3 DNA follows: TGTGCCAGTAGTACCGACTTGACGGCCACCATATATTTT. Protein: CASSTDLTATIYF.

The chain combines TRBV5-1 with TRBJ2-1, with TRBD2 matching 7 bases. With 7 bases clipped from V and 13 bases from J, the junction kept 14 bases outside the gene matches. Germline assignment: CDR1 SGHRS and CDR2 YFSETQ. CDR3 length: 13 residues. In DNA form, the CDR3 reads TGCGCCAGCCAAAGCGACGGGCGGGGGTACCAGTTCTTC. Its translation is CASQSDGRGYQFF.

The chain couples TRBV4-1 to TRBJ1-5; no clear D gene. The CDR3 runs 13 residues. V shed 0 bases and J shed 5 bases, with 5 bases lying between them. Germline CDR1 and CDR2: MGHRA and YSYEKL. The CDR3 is CASSQDRDQPQHF. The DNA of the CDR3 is TGCGCCAGCAGCCAAGATCGGGATCAGCCCCAGCATTTT.

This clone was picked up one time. CDR3: CASSRLTSGAYNEQFF. The CDR3 coding sequence is TGTGCCAGCAGTCGACTAACTAGCGGAGCCTACAATGAGCAGTTCTTC. The chain is built from TRBV27 and TRBJ2-1; 8 nucleotides line up with TRBD2. Germline values: CDR1 MNHEY, CDR2 SMNVEV (reference sequence). V gave up 5 bases and J gave up 2 bases; unmatched junction bases: 8. This CDR3 comprises 16 residues.

CDR3 loop: CASSSWGGHMNTEAFF. CDR3 in DNA: TGTGCCAGCAGCTCCTGGGGGGGACATATGAACACTGAAGCTTTCTTT. The genes are TRBV7-9 and TRBJ1-1, with a tentative D call TRBD1 (6 bases). Trimming cost V 4 bases and J 0 bases, with 15 bases left between them. Germline CDR1 SEHNR, CDR2 FQNEAQ (reference sequence). The CDR3 totals 16 residues. Supplemented by reference TRBV7-9 and TRBJ1-1, the full variable domain reads DTGVSQNPRHKITKRGQNVTFRCDPISEHNRLYWYRQTLGQGPEFLTYFQNEAQLEKSRLLSDRFSAERPKGSFSTLEIQRTEQGDSAMYLCASSSWGGHMNTEAFFGQGTRLTVV.

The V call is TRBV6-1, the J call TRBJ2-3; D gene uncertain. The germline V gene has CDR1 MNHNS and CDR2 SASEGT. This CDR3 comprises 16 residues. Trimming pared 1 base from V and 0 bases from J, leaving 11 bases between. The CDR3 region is CASSEGPGASTDTQYF. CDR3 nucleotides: TGTGCCAGCAGTGAAGGGCCAGGCGCAAGCACAGATACGCAGTATTTT.

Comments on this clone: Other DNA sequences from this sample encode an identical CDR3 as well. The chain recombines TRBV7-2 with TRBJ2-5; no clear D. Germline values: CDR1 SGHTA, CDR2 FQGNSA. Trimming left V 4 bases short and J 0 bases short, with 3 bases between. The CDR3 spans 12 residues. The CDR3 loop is CASSSYQETQYF. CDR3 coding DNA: TGTGCCAGCAGCTCGTACCAAGAGACCCAGTACTTC.

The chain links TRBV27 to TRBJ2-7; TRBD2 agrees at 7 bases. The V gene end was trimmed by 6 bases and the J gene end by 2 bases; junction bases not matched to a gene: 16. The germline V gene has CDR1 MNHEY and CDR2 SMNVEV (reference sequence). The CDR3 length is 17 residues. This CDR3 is CASSSPDLAGVPYEQYF. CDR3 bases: TGTGCCAGCAGCTCCCCCGACTTGGCGGGAGTCCCCTACGAGCAGTACTTC.

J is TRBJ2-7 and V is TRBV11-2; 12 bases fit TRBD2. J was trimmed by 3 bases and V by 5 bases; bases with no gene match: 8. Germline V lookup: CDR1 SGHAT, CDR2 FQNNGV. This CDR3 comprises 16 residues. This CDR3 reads CASSRGLAGRGYEQYF. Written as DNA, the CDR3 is TGTGCCAGCAGCCGCGGACTAGCGGGACGAGGCTACGAGCAGTACTTC.

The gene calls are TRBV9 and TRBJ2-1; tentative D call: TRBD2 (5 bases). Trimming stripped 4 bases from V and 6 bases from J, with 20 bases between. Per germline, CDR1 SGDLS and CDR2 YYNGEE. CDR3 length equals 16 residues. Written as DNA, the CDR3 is TGTGCCAGCAGCCCTTGGGCCCTCCAAGAGGGCAATGAGCAGTTCTTC. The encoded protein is CASSPWALQEGNEQFF.

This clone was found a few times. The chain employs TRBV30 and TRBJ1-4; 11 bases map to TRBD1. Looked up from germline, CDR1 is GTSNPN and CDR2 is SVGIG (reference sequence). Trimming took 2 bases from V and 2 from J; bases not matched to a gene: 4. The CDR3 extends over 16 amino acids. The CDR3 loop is CAWSYGQGATNEKLFF. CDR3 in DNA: TGTGCCTGGAGTTATGGACAGGGGGCCACTAATGAAAAACTGTTTTTT.

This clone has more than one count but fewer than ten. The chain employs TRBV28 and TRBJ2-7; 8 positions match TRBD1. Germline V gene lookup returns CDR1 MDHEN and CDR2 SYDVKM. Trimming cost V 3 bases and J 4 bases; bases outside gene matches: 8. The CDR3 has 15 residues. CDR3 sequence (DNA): TGTGCCAGCAGTTTCATCGGGACAGGCGGGTACGAGCAGTACTTC. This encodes CASSFIGTGGYEQYF.